A selection of T cell receptor beta chains follows, all from one sample in a study of blood T cells in healthy people across ages. TCRdb recomputed calls from the 5' RACE reads with MiXCR, one row per CDR3 protein. The data show hundreds of thousands of distinct CDR3 sequences, with 40% to 55% seen just once and roughly 24% held by the top ten. Sequenced: blood. The receptors here all came from a man aged 80 or over in good health. The CDR3 runs from the conserved cysteine through the conserved F or W. The order of the fields is V gene, J gene, CDR3 protein.

v_gene: TRBV5-1
j_gene: TRBJ2-1
CDR3aa: CASSLDPGGNEQFF

v_gene: TRBV14
j_gene: NA
CDR3aa: CASSTSRASEQYF

v_gene: TRBV5-1
j_gene: TRBJ1-1
CDR3aa: CASSLGGLDTEAFF

v_gene: TRBV6-2/TRBV6-3
j_gene: TRBJ2-1
CDR3aa: CAGSTRQGSNEQFF

v_gene: TRBV20-1
j_gene: TRBJ1-6
CDR3aa: CSVPGPGGGSPLHF

v_gene: TRBV7-8
j_gene: TRBJ2-5
CDR3aa: CASLGEREEFGTQYF

v_gene: TRBV4-3
j_gene: TRBJ1-3
CDR3aa: CASSQEGTGDGDTLYF

v_gene: TRBV11-2
j_gene: TRBJ2-3
CDR3aa: CASSTSGTATDTQYF

v_gene: TRBV12-3/TRBV12-4
j_gene: TRBJ1-5
CDR3aa: CASSPVRGDNQPQHF

v_gene: TRBV6-6
j_gene: TRBJ1-4
CDR3aa: CASSYRRPNEKLFF

v_gene: TRBV3-1
j_gene: TRBJ2-2
CDR3aa: CASSAPGLAATGELFF

v_gene: TRBV5-1
j_gene: TRBJ1-2
CDR3aa: CASSLETGLSYGYTF

v_gene: TRBV20-1
j_gene: TRBJ2-7
CDR3aa: CSARRRAGEQYF

v_gene: TRBV12-3/TRBV12-4
j_gene: NA
CDR3aa: CASSFNRDTTYEQYF

v_gene: TRBV6-5
j_gene: TRBJ2-5
CDR3aa: CASSSGGYQETQYF

v_gene: TRBV20-1
j_gene: TRBJ2-5
CDR3aa: CSAPTTSGSYQETQYF

v_gene: TRBV5-1
j_gene: TRBJ1-6
CDR3aa: CASSLEGSATFSYNSPLHF

v_gene: TRBV20-1
j_gene: TRBJ2-1
CDR3aa: CSAIRNEQFF

v_gene: TRBV2
j_gene: TRBJ1-1
CDR3aa: CASIGQRVTLGVTEAFF

v_gene: TRBV6-6
j_gene: TRBJ2-1
CDR3aa: CASSYAVAGTEQFF

v_gene: TRBV6-2/TRBV6-3
j_gene: TRBJ2-4
CDR3aa: CASSPRRVGIQYF

v_gene: TRBV27
j_gene: TRBJ2-7
CDR3aa: CASSIRHVHYEQYF

v_gene: TRBV4-3
j_gene: TRBJ2-1
CDR3aa: CASSQDWVSSYNEQFF

v_gene: TRBV29-1
j_gene: TRBJ2-5
CDR3aa: CSVELVAGGGRQYF

v_gene: TRBV6-2/TRBV6-3
j_gene: TRBJ2-1
CDR3aa: CASSSIQEQFF

v_gene: TRBV7-2
j_gene: TRBJ2-7
CDR3aa: CASSVARGTEQYF

v_gene: TRBV14
j_gene: TRBJ2-3
CDR3aa: CASSLQAQQISRYF

v_gene: TRBV29-1
j_gene: TRBJ1-1
CDR3aa: CSVAFSGQDLRGAFF

v_gene: TRBV7-2
j_gene: TRBJ2-7
CDR3aa: CASSLEAVRPYEQYF

v_gene: TRBV5-5
j_gene: TRBJ2-4
CDR3aa: CASSRGGRVENIQYF

v_gene: TRBV6-2/TRBV6-3
j_gene: TRBJ2-1
CDR3aa: CASSGDRPLQDEQFF

v_gene: TRBV7-2
j_gene: TRBJ1-5
CDR3aa: CASSPDRVTGQPQHF

v_gene: TRBV9
j_gene: TRBJ2-3
CDR3aa: CASSVDVGGAADTQYF

v_gene: TRBV2
j_gene: TRBJ2-7
CDR3aa: CASTRGLTNEQYF

v_gene: TRBV3-1
j_gene: TRBJ2-3
CDR3aa: CACSRRQGGTDTQYF

v_gene: TRBV7-9
j_gene: TRBJ2-6
CDR3aa: CAAVGANALTF

v_gene: TRBV25-1
j_gene: TRBJ2-1
CDR3aa: CANSAHMAYNEQFF

v_gene: TRBV5-1
j_gene: TRBJ2-3
CDR3aa: CASARGTDTQYF

v_gene: TRBV20-1
j_gene: TRBJ2-1
CDR3aa: CSAASGTSGGRYNEQFF

v_gene: TRBV4-1
j_gene: TRBJ2-1
CDR3aa: CASSLQETYEQFF

v_gene: TRBV27
j_gene: TRBJ2-6
CDR3aa: CASSFRQAYSGANVLTF